A selection of T cell receptor beta chains follows, all from one sample in a study of cytomegalovirus exposure and HLA in healthy donors. Profiling relied on immunoSEQ multiplex PCR, and the TCRdb table lists in-frame clones only, not all of them. The sample yields some 140,000 clones, about 84% seen once. The sample consisted of PBMCs. The receptors stem from a woman in her 40s in good health and CMV-seropositive. CDR3s include the opening cysteine and the closing phenylalanine or tryptophan. A D gene is named only where the DNA matches it firmly. Clone size is stated in some rows and not others, as once, few, many or a class when expanded.

>.|TRBJ2-1|TRBV5-5|medium-sized
CASTEGGTGFF
TGTGCCAGCACCGAGGGCGGGACCGGGTTCTTC
>.|TRBJ2-3|TRBV7-9|.
CASSKPGLSTDTQYF
TGTGCCAGCAGCAAGCCGGGACTTTCCACAGATACGCAGTATTTT
>.|TRBJ2-1|TRBV4-1|.
CASSLTSHSYNEQFF
TGCGCCAGCAGCCTAACTAGCCACTCTTACAATGAGCAGTTCTTC
>TRBD2|TRBJ2-3|TRBV11-2|.
CASSRRASGMTTDTQYF
TGTGCCAGCAGCCGACGCGCTAGCGGGATGACTACAGATACGCAGTATTTT
>.|TRBJ2-5|TRBV27|.
CASSFSGVRGETQYF
TGTGCCAGCAGTTTTTCGGGAGTGAGGGGAGAGACCCAGTACTTC
>TRBD2|TRBJ2-1|TRBV19|once
CASTLAGPSNEQFF
TGTGCCAGTACACTAGCGGGACCCAGCAATGAGCAGTTCTTC
>.|TRBJ2-1|TRBV28|.
CASRAGGDNEQFF
TGTGCCAGCAGGGCGGGCGGGGACAATGAGCAGTTCTTC
>TRBD2|TRBJ2-2|TRBV7-8|.
CASSGTSGRSGELFF
TGTGCCAGCAGCGGGACTAGCGGGAGGTCCGGGGAGCTGTTTTTT
>.|TRBJ2-7|TRBV29-1|.
CSVFHRDTYEQYF
TGCAGCGTTTTTCACCGGGACACCTACGAGCAGTACTTC
>.|TRBJ1-1|TRBV19|.
CASSIDPGMNTEAFF
TGTGCCAGTAGTATAGACCCAGGCATGAACACTGAAGCTTTCTTT
>TRBD1|TRBJ2-7|TRBV28|.
CASVYPGQSYEQYF
TGTGCCAGCGTTTATCCGGGACAGTCCTACGAGCAGTACTTC
>.|TRBJ2-1|TRBV6-4|.
CASSDSVAGVEQFF
TGTGCCAGCAGTGACTCGGTGGCAGGGGTCGAGCAGTTCTTC
>.|TRBJ2-1|TRBV5-1|once
CASSLGIPTGRTYNEQFF
TGCGCCAGCAGCTTGGGCATTCCAACAGGGAGAACTTACAATGAGCAGTTCTTC
>TRBD2|TRBJ2-1|TRBV14|once
CASSLKMGTSGRAFWNEQFF
TGTGCCAGCAGCCTAAAGATGGGGACTAGCGGGAGGGCCTTCTGGAATGAGCAGTTCTTC
>.|TRBJ2-7|TRBV11-3|.
CASSSHQLEGEQYF
TGTGCCAGCAGCTCACATCAACTAGAGGGCGAGCAGTACTTC
>.|TRBJ1-4|TRBV5-6|.
CASSSEDRGDEKLFF
TGTGCCAGCAGCTCCGAGGACAGAGGGGATGAAAAACTGTTTTTT
>TRBD1|TRBJ1-5|TRBV28|.
CASSLQTGGNQPQHF
TGTGCCAGCAGTCTACAGACAGGGGGCAATCAGCCCCAGCATTTT
>.|TRBJ1-2|TRBV5-6|.
CASSFGPASLNYGYTF
TGTGCCAGCAGCTTTGGGCCAGCTAGCTTAAACTATGGCTACACCTTC
>.|TRBJ2-7|TRBV9|.
CASSVSGVPSEQYF
TGTGCCAGCAGCGTTTCAGGGGTGCCCTCCGAGCAGTACTTC
>TRBD2|TRBJ2-3|TRBV27|.
CASSLRRLAGAPDTQYF
TGTGCCAGCAGTTTAAGAAGGCTAGCGGGAGCCCCAGATACGCAGTATTTT
>.|TRBJ2-1|TRBV6-1|.
CASRDTGRKSYNEQFF
TGTGCCAGCCGTGACACAGGTCGTAAGTCCTACAATGAGCAGTTCTTC
>.|TRBJ1-1|TRBV28|.
CASSATRAFF
TGTGCCAGCAGTGCTACCCGGGCTTTCTTT
>TRBD2|TRBJ2-7|TRBV9|few
CASSVPGGAYEQYF
TGTGCCAGCAGCGTTCCGGGAGGCGCCTACGAGCAGTACTTC
>.|TRBJ1-2|TRBV7-9|.
CASSFADYGYTF
TGTGCCAGCAGCTTCGCAGATTATGGCTACACCTTC
>TRBD2|TRBJ2-6|TRBV7-2|.
CASSFLAGVVLTF
TGTGCCAGCAGCTTCCTAGCGGGAGTGGTCCTGACTTTC
>TRBD2|TRBJ2-7|TRBV9|.
CASSVEGSGSYEQYF
TGTGCCAGCAGCGTAGAAGGTAGCGGGAGCTACGAGCAGTACTTC
>.|TRBJ2-1|TRBV30|.
CAWNEVTYNEQFF
TGTGCCTGGAATGAGGTGACCTACAATGAGCAGTTCTTC
>TRBD1|TRBJ1-2|TRBV19|.
CASSIPTTGGADGYTF
TGTGCCAGTAGTATTCCTACGACAGGGGGCGCCGATGGCTACACCTTC
>.|TRBJ1-2|TRBV4-2|.
CASSHPGGGKGYTF
TGTGCCAGCAGCCACCCCGGCGGGGGTAAGGGCTACACCTTC
>TRBD2|TRBJ2-2|TRBV4-1|.
CASSLGLATGELFF
TGCGCCAGCAGCCTCGGACTAGCTACCGGGGAGCTGTTTTTT
>TRBD1|TRBJ2-1|TRBV27|.
CASSEDRGAYNEQFF
TGTGCCAGCAGTGAGGACAGGGGAGCTTACAATGAGCAGTTCTTC
>TRBD2|TRBJ2-5|TRBV6-5|few
CASSEGLESSAQYF
TGTGCCAGCAGTGAGGGACTAGAAAGTTCGGCCCAGTACTTC
>.|TRBJ1-2|TRBV6-5|once
CASSYTQTAGGYTF
TGTGCCAGCAGTTACACCCAGACAGCGGGGGGCTACACCTTC
>TRBD1|TRBJ1-1|TRBV19|.
CASRKDREGIGAFF
TGTGCCAGTAGAAAGGACAGGGAGGGAATCGGAGCTTTCTTT
>TRBD1|TRBJ2-7|TRBV18|once
CASSPGQGSSYEQYF
TGTGCCAGCTCACCAGGACAGGGGTCCTCCTACGAGCAGTACTTC
>TRBD2|TRBJ2-7|TRBV18|.
CASSPRGLAEFYEQYF
TGTGCCAGCTCACCACGGGGACTAGCGGAATTCTACGAGCAGTACTTC
>.|TRBJ2-5|TRBV21-1|.
CASSGAGEVETQYF
TGTGCCAGCAGTGGAGCGGGAGAGGTGGAGACCCAGTACTTC
>TRBD1|TRBJ1-4|TRBV11-3|.
CASSRAGGPTNEKLFF
TGTGCCAGCTCACGCGCAGGGGGACCCACTAATGAAAAACTGTTTTTT
>TRBD2|TRBJ2-5|TRBV9|.
CASSPTAGGAGETQYF
TGTGCCAGCAGCCCAACAGCGGGGGGGGCCGGGGAGACCCAGTACTTC
>TRBD1|TRBJ1-1|TRBV30|.
CAWSQGALLNTEAFF
TGTGCCTGGAGCCAGGGGGCTTTGTTGAACACTGAAGCTTTCTTT
>TRBD2|TRBJ2-3|TRBV5-4|.
CASRSRLAEDTQYF
TGTGCCAGCAGATCTAGACTAGCGGAAGATACGCAGTATTTT
>TRBD1|TRBJ2-1|TRBV5-1|.
CASSLAGQGVTYNEQFF
TGCGCCAGCAGCTTGGCCGGACAGGGGGTCACCTACAATGAGCAGTTCTTC